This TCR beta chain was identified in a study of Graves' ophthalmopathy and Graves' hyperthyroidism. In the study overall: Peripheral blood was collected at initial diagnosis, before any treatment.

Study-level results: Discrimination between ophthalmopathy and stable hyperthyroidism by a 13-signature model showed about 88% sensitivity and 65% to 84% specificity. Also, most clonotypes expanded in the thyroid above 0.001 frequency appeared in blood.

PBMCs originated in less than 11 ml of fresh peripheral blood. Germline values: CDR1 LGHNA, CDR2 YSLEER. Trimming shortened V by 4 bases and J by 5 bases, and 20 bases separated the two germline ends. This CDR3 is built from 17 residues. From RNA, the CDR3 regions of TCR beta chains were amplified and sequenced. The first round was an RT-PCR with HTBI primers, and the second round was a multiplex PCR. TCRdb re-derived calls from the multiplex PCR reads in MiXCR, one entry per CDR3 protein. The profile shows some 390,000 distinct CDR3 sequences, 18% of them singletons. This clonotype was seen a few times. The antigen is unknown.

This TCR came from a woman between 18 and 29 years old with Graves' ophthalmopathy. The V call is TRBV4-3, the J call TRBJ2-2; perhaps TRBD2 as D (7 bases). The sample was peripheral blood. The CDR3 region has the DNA TGCGCCAGCAGCCCACTAAGGGGGGGAGTCGGAACCGGGGAGCTGTTTTTT. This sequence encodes CASSPLRGGVGTGELFF.